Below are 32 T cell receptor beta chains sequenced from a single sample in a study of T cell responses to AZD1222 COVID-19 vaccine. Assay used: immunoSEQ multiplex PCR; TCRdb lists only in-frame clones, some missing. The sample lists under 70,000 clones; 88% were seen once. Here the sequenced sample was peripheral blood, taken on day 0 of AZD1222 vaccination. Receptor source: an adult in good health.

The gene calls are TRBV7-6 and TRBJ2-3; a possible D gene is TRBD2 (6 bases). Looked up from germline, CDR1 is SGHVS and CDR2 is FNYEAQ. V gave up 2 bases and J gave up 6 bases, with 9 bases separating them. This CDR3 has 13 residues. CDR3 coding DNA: TGTGCCAGCAGCTTACTGGGGAGGGATACGCAGTATTTT. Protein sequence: CASSLLGRDTQYF.

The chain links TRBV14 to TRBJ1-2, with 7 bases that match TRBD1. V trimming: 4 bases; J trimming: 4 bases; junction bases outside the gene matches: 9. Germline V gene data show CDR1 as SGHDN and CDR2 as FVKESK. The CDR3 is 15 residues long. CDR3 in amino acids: CASSPQTGVAYGYTF. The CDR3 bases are TGTGCCAGCAGCCCCCAAACAGGGGTGGCCTATGGCTACACCTTC. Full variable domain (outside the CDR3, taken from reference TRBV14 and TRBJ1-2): EAGVTQFPSHSVIEKGQTVTLRCDPISGHDNLYWYRRVMGKEIKFLLHFVKESKQDESGMPNNRFLAERTGGTYSTLKVQPAELEDSGVYFCASSPQTGVAYGYTFGSGTRLTVV.

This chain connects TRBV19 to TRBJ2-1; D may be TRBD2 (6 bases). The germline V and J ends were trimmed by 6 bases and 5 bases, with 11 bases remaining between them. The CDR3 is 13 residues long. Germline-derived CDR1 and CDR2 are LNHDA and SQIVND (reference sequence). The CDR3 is CASRAGRNNEQFF. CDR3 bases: TGTGCCAGTAGAGCTGGGAGGAACAATGAGCAGTTCTTC.

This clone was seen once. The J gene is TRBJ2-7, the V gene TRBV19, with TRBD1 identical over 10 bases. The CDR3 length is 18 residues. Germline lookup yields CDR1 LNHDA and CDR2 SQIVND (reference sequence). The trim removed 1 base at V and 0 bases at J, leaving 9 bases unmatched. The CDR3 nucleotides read TGTGCCAGTAGTATAGCGGGGACAGGGGCGAAGAGCTCCTACGAGCAGTACTTC. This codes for CASSIAGTGAKSSYEQYF.

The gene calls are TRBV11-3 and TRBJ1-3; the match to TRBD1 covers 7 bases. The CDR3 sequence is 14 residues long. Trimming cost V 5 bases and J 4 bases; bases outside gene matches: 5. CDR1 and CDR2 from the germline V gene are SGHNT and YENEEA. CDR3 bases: TGTGCCAGCAGCCGGAACAGGGGAGGAAACACCATATATTTT. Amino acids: CASSRNRGGNTIYF.

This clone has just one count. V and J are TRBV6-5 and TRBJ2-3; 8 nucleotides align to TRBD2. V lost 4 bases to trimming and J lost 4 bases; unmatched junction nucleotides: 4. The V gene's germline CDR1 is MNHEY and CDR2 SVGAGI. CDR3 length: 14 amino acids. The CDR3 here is CASSSGGSSDTQYF. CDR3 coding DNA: TGTGCCAGCAGTTCGGGGGGGAGTTCAGATACGCAGTATTTT.

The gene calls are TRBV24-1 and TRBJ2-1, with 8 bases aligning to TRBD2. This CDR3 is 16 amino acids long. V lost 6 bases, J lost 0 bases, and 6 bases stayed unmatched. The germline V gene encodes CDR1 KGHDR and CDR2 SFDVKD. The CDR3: CATSLRGTSSYNEQFF. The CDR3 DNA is TGTGCCACCAGTTTGCGGGGGACTAGCTCCTACAATGAGCAGTTCTTC.

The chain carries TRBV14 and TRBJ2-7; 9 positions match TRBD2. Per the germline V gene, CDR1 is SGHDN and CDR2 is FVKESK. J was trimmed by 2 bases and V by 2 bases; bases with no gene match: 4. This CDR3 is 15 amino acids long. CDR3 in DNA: TGTGCCAGCAGCCAAATTCGCGGGAGGGCCTACGAGCAGTACTTC. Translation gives CASSQIRGRAYEQYF.

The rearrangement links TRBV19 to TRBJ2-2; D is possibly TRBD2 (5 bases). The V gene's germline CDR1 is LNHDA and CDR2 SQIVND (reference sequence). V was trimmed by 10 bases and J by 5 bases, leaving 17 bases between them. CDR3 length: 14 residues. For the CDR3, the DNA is TGTGCCACTTGGGCCCAAGGCGGGACCGGGGAGCTGTTTTTT. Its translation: CATWAQGGTGELFF.

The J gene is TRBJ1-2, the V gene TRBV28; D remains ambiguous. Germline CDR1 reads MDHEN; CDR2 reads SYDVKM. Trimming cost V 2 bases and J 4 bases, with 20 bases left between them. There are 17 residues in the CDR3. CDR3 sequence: CASSLPPPLLSSYGYTF. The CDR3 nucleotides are TGTGCCAGCAGTTTACCCCCCCCTCTTCTGTCCAGCTATGGCTACACCTTC.

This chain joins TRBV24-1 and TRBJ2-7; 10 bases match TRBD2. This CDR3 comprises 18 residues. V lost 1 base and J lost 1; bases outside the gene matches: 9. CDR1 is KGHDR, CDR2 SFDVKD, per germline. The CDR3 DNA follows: TGTGCCACCAGTGATTTAGGATGGACTAGCGGCAGATCCTACGAGCAGTACTTC. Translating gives CATSDLGWTSGRSYEQYF.

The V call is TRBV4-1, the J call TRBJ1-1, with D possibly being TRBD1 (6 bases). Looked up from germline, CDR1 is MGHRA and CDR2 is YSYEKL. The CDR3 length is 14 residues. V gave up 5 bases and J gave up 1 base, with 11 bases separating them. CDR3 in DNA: TGCGCCAGCAGCGGAAGGACAGAGAACACTGAAGCTTTCTTT. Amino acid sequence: CASSGRTENTEAFF.

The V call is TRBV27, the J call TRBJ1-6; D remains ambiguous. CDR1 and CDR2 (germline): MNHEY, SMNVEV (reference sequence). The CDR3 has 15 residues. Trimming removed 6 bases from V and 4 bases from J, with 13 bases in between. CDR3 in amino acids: CASRNPTEYNSPLHF. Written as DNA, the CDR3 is TGTGCCAGCAGGAACCCGACCGAGTATAATTCACCCCTCCACTTT.

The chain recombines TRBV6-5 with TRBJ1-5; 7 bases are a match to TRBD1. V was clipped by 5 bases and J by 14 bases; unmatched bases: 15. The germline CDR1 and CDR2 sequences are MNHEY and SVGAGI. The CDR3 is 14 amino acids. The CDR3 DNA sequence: TGTGCCAGCAGTCGGGGACAGCCCGGGAGTACGAAGCATTTT. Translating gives CASSRGQPGSTKHF.

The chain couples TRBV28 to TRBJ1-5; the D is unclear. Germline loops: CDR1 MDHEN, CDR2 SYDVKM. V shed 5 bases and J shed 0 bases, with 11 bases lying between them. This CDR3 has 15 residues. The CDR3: CASSRTVISNQPQHF. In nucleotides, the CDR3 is TGTGCCAGCAGTCGGACGGTCATTAGCAATCAGCCCCAGCATTTT.

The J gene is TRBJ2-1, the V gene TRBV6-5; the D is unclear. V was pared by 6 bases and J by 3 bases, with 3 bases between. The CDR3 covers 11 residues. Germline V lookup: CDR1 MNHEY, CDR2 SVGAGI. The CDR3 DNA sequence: TGTGCCAGCAGGAACTACAATGAGCAGTTCTTC. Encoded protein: CASRNYNEQFF.

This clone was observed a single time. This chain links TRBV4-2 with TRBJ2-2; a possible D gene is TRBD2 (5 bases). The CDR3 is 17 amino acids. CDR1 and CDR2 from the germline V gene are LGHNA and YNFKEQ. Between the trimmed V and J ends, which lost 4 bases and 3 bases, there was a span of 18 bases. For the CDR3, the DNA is TGTGCCAGCAGCCCTAGCCCGCTAGCTACGGACACCGGGGAGCTGTTTTTT. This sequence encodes CASSPSPLATDTGELFF.

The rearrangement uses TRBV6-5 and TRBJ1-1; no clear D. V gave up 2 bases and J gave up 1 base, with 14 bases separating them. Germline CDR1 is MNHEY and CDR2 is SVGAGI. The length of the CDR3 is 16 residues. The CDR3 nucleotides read TGTGCCAGCAGTTACCCAACGGGTGGAGGGAACACTGAAGCTTTCTTT. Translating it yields CASSYPTGGGNTEAFF.

The CDR3 DNA sequence: TGTGCTAGTGGTTTCTCCCTTATACCCGGACAGGGCTCCTACGAGCAGTACTTC. Its protein product is CASGFSLIPGQGSYEQYF. The V and J genes are TRBV12-5 and TRBJ2-7; TRBD1 matches 8 bases. This CDR3 has 18 residues. V dropped 3 bases and J dropped 0; count of bases not matched to a gene: 13. Germline V gene lookup returns CDR1 LGHNT and CDR2 FRNRAP.

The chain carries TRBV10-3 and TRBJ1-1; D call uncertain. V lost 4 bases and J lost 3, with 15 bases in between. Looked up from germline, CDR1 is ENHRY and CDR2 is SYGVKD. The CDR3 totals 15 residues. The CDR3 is CAISGSREIDTEAFF. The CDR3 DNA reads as TGTGCCATCAGTGGCTCCCGGGAAATCGACACTGAAGCTTTCTTT.

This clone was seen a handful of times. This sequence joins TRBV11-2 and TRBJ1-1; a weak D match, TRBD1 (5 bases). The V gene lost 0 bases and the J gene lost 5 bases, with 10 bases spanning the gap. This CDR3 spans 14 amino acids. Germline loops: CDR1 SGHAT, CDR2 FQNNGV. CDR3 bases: TGTGCCAGCAGCTTAGACGGGGGTAGGACTGAAGCTTTCTTT. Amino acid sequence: CASSLDGGRTEAFF.

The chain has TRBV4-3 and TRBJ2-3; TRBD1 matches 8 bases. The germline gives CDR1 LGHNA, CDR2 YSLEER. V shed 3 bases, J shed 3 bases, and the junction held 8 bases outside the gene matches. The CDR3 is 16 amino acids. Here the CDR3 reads CASSHLGQGSTDTQYF. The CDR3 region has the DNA TGCGCCAGCAGCCACCTAGGACAGGGTAGTACAGATACGCAGTATTTT.

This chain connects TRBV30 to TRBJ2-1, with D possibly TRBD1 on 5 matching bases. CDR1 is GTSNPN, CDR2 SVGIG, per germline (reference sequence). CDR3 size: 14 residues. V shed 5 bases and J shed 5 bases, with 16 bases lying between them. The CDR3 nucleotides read TGTGCCTGGGCTAGAACAGGTTTTAACAATGAGCAGTTCTTC. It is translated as CAWARTGFNNEQFF.

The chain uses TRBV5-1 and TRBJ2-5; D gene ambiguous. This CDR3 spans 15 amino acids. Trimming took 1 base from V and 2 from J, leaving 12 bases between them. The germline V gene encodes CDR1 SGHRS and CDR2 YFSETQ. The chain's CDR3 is CASSLSPMMQETQYF. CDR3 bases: TGCGCCAGCAGCTTGTCCCCAATGATGCAAGAGACCCAGTACTTC.

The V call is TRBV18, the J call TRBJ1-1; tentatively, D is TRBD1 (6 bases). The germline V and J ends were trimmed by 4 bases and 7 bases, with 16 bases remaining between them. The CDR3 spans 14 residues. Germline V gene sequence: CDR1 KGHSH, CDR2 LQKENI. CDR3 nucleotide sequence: TGTGCCAGCTCACGGTCAGGGGCTCGTGGTGAAGCTTTCTTT. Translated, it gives CASSRSGARGEAFF.

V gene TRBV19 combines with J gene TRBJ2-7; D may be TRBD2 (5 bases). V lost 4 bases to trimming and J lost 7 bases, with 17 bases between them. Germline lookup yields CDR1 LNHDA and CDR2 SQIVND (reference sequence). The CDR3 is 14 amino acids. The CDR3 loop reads CASSTPYAPGEQYF. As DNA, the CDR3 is TGTGCCAGTAGTACCCCTTACGCCCCGGGGGAGCAGTACTTC.

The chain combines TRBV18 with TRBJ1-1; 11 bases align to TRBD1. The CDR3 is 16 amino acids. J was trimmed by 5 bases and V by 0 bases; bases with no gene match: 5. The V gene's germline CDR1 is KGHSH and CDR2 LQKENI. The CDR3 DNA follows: TGTGCCAGCTCACCACCGAAGGGGACAGGGGGGACTGAAGCTTTCTTT. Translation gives CASSPPKGTGGTEAFF.

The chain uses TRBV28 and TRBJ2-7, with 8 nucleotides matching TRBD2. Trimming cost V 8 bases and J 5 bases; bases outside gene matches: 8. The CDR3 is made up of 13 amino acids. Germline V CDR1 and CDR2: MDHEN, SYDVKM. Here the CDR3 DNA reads TGTGCCAGCGGGGGCGGGGGGCGGAACGAGCAGTACTTC. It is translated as CASGGGGRNEQYF. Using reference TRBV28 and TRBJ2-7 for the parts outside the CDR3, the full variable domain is DVKVTQSSRYLVKRTGEKVFLECVQDMDHENMFWYRQDPGLGLRLIYFSYDVKMKEKGDIPEGYSVSREKKERFSLILESASTNQTSMYLCASGGGGRNEQYFGPGTRLTVT.

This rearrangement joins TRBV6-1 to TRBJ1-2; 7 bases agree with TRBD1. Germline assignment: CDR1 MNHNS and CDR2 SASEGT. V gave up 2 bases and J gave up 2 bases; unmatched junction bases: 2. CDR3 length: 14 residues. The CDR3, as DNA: TGTGCCAGCAGTGAAAGGGGGCGAAACTATGGCTACACCTTC. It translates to CASSERGRNYGYTF.

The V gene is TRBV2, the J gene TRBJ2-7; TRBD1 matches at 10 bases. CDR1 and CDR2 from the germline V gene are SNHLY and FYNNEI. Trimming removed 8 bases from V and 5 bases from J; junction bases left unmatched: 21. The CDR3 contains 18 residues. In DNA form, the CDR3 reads TGTGCCAGCTCTCCTAGAAGAATGGGACAGGGGATTTCTAACGAGCAGTACTTC. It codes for CASSPRRMGQGISNEQYF.

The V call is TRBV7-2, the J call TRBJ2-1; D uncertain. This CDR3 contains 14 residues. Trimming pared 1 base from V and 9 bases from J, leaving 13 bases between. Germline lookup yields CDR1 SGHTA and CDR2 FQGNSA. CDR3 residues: CASSLGPGTGEQFF. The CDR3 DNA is TGTGCCAGCAGCTTAGGACCCGGTACCGGTGAGCAGTTCTTC.

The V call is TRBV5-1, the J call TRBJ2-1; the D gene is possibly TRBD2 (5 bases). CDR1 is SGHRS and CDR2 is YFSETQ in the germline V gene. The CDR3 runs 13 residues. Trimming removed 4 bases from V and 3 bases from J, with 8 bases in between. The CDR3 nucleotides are TGCGCCAGCAGCCCGGGGTTCTACAATGAGCAGTTCTTC. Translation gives CASSPGFYNEQFF.